Listed here is a single T cell receptor beta chain. What this receptor recognizes is not known. Within one base of it there is no much larger clone, and no base qualities were kept. Sequencing instrument: Illumina HiSeq 1500. The public reads were run again by TCRdb, first through fastp at Q25 and then through MiXCR, and only productive beta chains were kept. Each entry merges the rows of one CDR3 protein and shows their most common DNA and genes. Here the sample has around 170,000 distinct CDR3 sequences; 13% to 15% occur a single time. The biggest ten clones account for over 20% of the sample. This entry comes from a study of T cell repertoires in cytomegalovirus infection (dated by TCRdb to the late 2010s). General notes on the study: Donor HLA type was relevant to the analysis, because carriage of CMV infection together with the matching HLA type was indicated by public TCR beta signatures.

The CDR3 measures 10 amino acids from cysteine to phenylalanine. Here the CDR3 DNA is all that survives: 30 bases in frame from base 1. V lost 4 bases and J lost 11 bases; the stretch between them is 6 bases long. Reading the germline V gene (reference sequence) gives CDR1 LNHDA and CDR2 SQIVND. Here is what the overall study found, with its caveats: Cumulative frequency of public TCR beta family members discriminated carriers of CMV infection plus the relevant HLA type in this cohort and an independent roughly 350-donor cohort. In the ex vivo response, HLA-C-restricted CMV-specific TCR beta clonotypes were dominant, and in two of eight donors the single most frequent clonotype came from this HLA-C-restricted group.

Sequencing was performed on PBMCs. The sequence was obtained from a human donor in good health (CMV status not recorded). Some clones in this sample may be carry-over from other donors' samples. The chain uses TRBV19 and TRBJ2-1; no D gene is confidently identified. In nucleotide form, the sequence is TGTGCCAGTAGTAAGGGTAAGCAGTTCTTC. The encoded protein is CASSKGKQFF.